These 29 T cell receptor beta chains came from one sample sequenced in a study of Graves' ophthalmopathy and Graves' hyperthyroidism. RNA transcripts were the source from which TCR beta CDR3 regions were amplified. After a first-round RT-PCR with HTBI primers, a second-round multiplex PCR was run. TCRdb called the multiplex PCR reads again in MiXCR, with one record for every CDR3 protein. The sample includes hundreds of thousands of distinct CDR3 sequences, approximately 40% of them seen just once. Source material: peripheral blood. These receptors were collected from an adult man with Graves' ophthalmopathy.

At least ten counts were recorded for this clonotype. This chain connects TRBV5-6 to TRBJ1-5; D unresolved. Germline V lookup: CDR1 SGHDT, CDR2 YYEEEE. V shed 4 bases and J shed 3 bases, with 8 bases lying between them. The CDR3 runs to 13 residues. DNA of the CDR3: TGTGCCAGCAGCCTGCGAAACAATCAGCCCCAGCATTTT. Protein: CASSLRNNQPQHF.

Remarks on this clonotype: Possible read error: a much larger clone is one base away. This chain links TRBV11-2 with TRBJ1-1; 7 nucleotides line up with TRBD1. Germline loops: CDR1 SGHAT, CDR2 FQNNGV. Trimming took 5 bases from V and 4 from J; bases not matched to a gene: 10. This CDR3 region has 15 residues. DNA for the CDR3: TGTGCCAGCAGCAGCAGGGGGGGGCCGAGCACTGAAGCTTTCTTT. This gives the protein CASSSRGGPSTEAFF.

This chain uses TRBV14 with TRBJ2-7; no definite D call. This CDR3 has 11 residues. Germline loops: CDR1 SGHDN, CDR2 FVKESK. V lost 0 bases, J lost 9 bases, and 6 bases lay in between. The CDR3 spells CASSQDWGQYF. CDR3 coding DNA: TGTGCCAGCAGCCAAGACTGGGGGCAGTACTTC.

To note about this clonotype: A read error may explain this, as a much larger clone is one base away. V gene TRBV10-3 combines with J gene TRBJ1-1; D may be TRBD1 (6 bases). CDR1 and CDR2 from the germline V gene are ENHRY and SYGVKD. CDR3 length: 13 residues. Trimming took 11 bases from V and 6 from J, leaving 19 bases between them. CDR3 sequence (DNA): TGTGCCGGCAGAGGGGGGACGGTCGCTGAAGCTTTCTTT. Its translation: CAGRGGTVAEAFF.

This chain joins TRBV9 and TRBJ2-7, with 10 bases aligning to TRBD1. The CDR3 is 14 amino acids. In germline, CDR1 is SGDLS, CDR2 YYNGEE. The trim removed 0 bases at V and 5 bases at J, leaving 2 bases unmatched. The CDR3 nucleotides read TGTGCCAGCAGCGTAGGGGGACAGGGGAACGAGCAGTACTTC. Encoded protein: CASSVGGQGNEQYF.

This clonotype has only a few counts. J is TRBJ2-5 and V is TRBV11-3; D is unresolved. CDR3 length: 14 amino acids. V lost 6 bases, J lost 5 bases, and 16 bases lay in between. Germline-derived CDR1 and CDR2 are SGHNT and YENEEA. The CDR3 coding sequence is TGTGCCAGCAGTCCGAACGGTTTAGTTGAGACCCAGTACTTC. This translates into CASSPNGLVETQYF.

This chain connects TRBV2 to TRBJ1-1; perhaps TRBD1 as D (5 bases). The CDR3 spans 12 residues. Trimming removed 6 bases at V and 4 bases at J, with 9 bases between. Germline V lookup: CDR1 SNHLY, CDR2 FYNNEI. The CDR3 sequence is CASSGGTTEAFF. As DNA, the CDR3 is TGTGCCAGCAGCGGGGGGACCACTGAAGCTTTCTTT.

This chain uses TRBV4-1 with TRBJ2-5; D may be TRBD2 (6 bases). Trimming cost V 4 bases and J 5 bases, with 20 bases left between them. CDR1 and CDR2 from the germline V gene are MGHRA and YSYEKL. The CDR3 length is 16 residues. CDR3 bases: TGCGCCAGCAGCCTCATGTTTGGAGGGACTGGGGAGACCCAGTACTTC. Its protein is CASSLMFGGTGETQYF.

The CDR3 DNA reads as TGTGCCAGCAGACAAACACCGAACGCTTTCTTT. This gives the protein CASRQTPNAFF. This chain joins TRBV28 and TRBJ1-1; no firm D call. CDR1 is MDHEN and CDR2 is SYDVKM in the germline V gene. Trimming cost V 6 bases and J 11 bases, with 13 bases left between them. This CDR3 region has 11 residues.

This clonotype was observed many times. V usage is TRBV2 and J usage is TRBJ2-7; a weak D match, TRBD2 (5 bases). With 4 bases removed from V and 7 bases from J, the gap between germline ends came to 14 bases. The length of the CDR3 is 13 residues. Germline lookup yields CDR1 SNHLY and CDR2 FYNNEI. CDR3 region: CASSGEFEGEQYF. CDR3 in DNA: TGTGCCAGCAGTGGGGAATTCGAGGGTGAGCAGTACTTC.

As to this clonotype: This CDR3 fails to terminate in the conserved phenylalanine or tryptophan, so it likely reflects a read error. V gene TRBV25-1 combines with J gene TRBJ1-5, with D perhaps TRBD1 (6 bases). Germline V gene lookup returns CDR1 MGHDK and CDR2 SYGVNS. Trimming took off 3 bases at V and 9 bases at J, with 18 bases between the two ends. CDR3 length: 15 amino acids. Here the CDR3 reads CASSDGQSDDRPQHL. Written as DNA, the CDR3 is TGTGCCAGCAGTGACGGACAGTCCGACGATCGGCCCCAGCATCTT.

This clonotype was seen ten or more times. The CDR3 loop reads CASSETTGMVYGYTF. Written as DNA, the CDR3 is TGTGCCAGCAGTGAAACGACAGGGATGGTCTATGGCTACACCTTC. This sequence joins TRBV7-9 and TRBJ1-2; 7 bases agree with TRBD1. This CDR3 has 15 amino acids. V shed 6 bases and J 4 bases; nucleotides not matched to a gene: 11. In germline, CDR1 is SEHNR, CDR2 FQNEAQ (reference sequence).

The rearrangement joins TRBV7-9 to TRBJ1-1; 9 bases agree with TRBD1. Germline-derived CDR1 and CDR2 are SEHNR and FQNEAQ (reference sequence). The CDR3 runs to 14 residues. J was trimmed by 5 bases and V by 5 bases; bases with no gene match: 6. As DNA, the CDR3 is TGTGCCAGCAGCGGGAACAGGGGGCGAACTGAAGCTTTCTTT. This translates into CASSGNRGRTEAFF.

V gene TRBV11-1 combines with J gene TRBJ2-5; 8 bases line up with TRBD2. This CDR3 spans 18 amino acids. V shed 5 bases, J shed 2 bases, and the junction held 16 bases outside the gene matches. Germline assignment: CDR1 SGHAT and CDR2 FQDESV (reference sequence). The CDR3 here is CASSVVPLIAGWQETQYF. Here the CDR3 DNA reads TGTGCCAGCAGCGTTGTGCCCCTTATAGCGGGATGGCAAGAGACCCAGTACTTC.

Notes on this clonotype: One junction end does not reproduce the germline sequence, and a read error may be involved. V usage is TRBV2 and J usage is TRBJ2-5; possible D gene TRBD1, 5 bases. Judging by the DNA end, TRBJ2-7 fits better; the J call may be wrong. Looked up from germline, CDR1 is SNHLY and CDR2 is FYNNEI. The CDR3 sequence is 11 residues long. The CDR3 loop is CACRQFSEQYF. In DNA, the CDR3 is TGTGCCTGCAGACAGTTCTCCGAGCAGTACTTC.

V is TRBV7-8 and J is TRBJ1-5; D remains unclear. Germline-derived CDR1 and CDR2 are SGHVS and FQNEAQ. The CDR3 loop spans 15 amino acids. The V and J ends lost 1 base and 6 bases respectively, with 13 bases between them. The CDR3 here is CASSLGRGLTQPQHF. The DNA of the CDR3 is TGTGCCAGCAGCTTAGGTCGGGGTTTGACTCAGCCCCAGCATTTT.

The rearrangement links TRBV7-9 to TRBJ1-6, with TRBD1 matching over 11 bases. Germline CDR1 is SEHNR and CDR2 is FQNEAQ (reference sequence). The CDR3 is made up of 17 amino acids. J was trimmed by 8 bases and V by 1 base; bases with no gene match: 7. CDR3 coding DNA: TGTGCCAGCAGCTTAGGGACAGGGGGCGCCTGGTATTCACCCCTCCACTTT. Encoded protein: CASSLGTGGAWYSPLHF.

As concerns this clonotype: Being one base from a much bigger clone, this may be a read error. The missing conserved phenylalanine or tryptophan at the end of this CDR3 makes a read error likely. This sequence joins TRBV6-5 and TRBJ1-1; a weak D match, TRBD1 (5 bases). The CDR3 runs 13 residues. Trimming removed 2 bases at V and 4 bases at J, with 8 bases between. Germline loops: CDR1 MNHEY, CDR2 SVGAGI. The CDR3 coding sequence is TGTGCCAGCAGTTACCTAGGGGTCACTGAAGCTTTCCTT. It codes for CASSYLGVTEAFL.

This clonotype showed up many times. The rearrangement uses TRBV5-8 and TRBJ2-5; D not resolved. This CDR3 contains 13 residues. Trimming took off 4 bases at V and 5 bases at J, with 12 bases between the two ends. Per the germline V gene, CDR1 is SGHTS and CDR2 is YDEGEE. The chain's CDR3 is CASSPPSTETQYF. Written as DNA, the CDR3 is TGTGCCAGCAGCCCACCCTCGACGGAGACCCAGTACTTC. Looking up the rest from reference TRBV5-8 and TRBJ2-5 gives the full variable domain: EAGVTQSPTHLIKTRGQQATLRCSPISGHTSVYWYQQALGLGLQFLLWYDEGEERNRGNFPPRFSGRQFPNYSSELNVNALELEDSALYLCASSPPSTETQYFGPGTRLLVL.

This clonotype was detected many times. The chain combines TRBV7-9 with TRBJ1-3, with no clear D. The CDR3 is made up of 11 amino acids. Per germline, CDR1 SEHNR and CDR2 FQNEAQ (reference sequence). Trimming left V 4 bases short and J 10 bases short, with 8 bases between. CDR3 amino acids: CASSSLGTIYF. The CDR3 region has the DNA TGTGCCAGCAGCTCCCTAGGGACCATATATTTT.

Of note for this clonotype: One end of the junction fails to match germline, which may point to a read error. The DNA for the CDR3 is TGTGCCAGTAGTGGGACAGGGTTGACCTACGGGCAGTACTTC. The encoded protein is CASSGTGLTYGQYF. This rearrangement joins TRBV19 to TRBJ2-7; TRBD1 agrees at 9 bases. This CDR3 contains 14 residues. Germline V gene data show CDR1 as LNHDA and CDR2 as SQIVND (reference sequence).

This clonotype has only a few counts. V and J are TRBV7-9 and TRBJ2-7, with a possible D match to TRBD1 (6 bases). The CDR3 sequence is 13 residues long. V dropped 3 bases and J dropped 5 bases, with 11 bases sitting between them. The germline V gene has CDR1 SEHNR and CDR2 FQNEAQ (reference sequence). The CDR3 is CASSLRGSHEQYF. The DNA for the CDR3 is TGTGCCAGCAGCTTGAGGGGGAGCCACGAGCAGTACTTC.

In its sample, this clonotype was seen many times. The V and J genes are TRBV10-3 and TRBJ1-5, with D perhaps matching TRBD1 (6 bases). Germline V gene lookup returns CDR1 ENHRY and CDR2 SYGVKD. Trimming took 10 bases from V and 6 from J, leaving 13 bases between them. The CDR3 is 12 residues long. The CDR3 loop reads CASGGASQPQHF. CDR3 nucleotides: TGTGCCAGCGGGGGGGCGAGTCAGCCCCAGCATTTT.

CDR3 DNA sequence: TGTGCCAGCAGCTTAAAGGGGTGGACAGGGATGTACGAGCAGTACTTC. Amino acid sequence: CASSLKGWTGMYEQYF. The chain has TRBV7-9 and TRBJ2-7; 8 bases are shared with TRBD1. Germline CDR1 reads SEHNR; CDR2 reads FQNEAQ (reference sequence). This CDR3 is 16 amino acids long. V dropped 2 bases and J dropped 4; count of bases not matched to a gene: 10.

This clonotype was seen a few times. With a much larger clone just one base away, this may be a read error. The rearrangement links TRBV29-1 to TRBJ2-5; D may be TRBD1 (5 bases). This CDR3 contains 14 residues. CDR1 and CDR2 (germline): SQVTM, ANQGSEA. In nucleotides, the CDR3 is TGCAGCGTGGGCAGGGCAGCCAGACAAGAGGCCCAGTACTTC. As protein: CSVGRAARQEAQYF.

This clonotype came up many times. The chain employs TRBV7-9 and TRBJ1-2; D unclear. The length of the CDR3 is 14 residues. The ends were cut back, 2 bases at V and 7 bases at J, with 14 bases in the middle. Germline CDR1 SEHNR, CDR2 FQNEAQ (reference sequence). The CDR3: CASSLSASLVGYTF. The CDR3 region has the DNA TGTGCCAGCAGCTTATCCGCGTCGCTGGTTGGCTACACCTTC. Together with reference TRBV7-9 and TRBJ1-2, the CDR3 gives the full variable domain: DTGVSQNPRHKITKRGQNVTFRCDPISEHNRLYWYRQTLGQGPEFLTYFQNEAQLEKSRLLSDRFSAERPKGSFSTLEIQRTEQGDSAMYLCASSLSASLVGYTFGSGTRLTVV.

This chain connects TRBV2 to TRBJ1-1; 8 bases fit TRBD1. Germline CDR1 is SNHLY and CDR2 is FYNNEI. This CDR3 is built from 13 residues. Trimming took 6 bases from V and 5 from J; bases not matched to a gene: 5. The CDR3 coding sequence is TGTGCCAGCAGGGATAGGACAGGGACTGAAGCTTTCTTT. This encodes CASRDRTGTEAFF.

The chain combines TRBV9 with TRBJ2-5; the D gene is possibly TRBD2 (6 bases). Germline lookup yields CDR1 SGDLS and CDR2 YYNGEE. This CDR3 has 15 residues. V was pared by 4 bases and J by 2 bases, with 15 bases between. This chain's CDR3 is CASSSSRDLQETQYF. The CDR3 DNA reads TGTGCCAGCAGCTCTAGTCGGGACTTACAAGAGACCCAGTACTTC.

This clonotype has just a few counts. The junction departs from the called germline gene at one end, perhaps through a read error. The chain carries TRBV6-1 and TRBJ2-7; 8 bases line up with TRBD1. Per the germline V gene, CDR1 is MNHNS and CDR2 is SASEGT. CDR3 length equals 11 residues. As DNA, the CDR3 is TGTGCCAGCAGCTTAGGACAGGGTGCAGACTTC. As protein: CASSLGQGADF.